The sequence of this T cell receptor beta chain was determined in a study of control samples from healthy donors and cancer patients. V shed 0 bases and J shed 6 bases, with 13 bases lying between them. The CDR3 runs 15 residues. From germline, CDR1 is SEHNR and CDR2 FQNEAQ (reference sequence). Profiling relied on immunoSEQ multiplex PCR, and the TCRdb table lists in-frame clones only, not all of them. Of under 450,000 clones listed, over 75% are singletons. The chain has TRBV7-9 and TRBJ2-3; no clear D. The source is a man in his forties or fifties with head and neck cancer. Sequencing input: PBMCs. The CDR3 region is CASSLAGLTTDTQYF. CDR3 DNA sequence: TGTGCCAGCAGCTTAGCAGGGCTAACGACTGATACGCAGTATTTT.